A single sample gave rise to the 29 T cell receptor beta chains below, sequenced in a study of T-cell memory formation after mild COVID-19. TCRdb passed the 5' RACE reads through MiXCR, listing each CDR3 protein once. The sample shows approximately 580,000 distinct CDR3 sequences, about a fifth of them seen only once. Sequencing was performed on PBMCs or a T cell subset sorted from them (not recorded which). These receptor sequences come from an adult woman who had mild COVID-19 (a few samples of this study predate the infection). Cell type and time point are not known.

This clonotype has a handful of counts. The chain has TRBV2 and TRBJ2-1; D is uncertain. Germline CDR1 and CDR2: SNHLY and FYNNEI. The CDR3 runs to 11 residues. V was trimmed by 4 bases and J by 7 bases, leaving 5 bases between them. The CDR3 DNA follows: TGTGCCAGCAGTGTGGATAATGAGCAGTTCTTC. Encoded protein: CASSVDNEQFF.

This chain connects TRBV7-2 to TRBJ2-5, with a tentative D call TRBD2 (7 bases). Germline values: CDR1 SGHTA, CDR2 FQGNSA. The ends were cut back, 9 bases at V and 1 base at J, with 12 bases in the middle. There are 13 residues in the CDR3. The CDR3: CASSRGAQETQYF. CDR3 nucleotide sequence: TGTGCCAGTTCCCGGGGGGCCCAAGAGACCCAGTACTTC.

This clonotype was detected a few times. The chain joins TRBV4-2 to TRBJ2-1, with D perhaps assigned TRBD1 or TRBD2 (5 bases each). CDR3 length equals 16 residues. Germline CDR1 and CDR2: LGHNA and YNFKEQ. Trimming left V 1 base short and J 2 bases short, with 12 bases between. CDR3 sequence reads: CASSQVGAGPYNEQFF. The CDR3 region has the DNA TGTGCCAGCAGCCAAGTAGGGGCGGGCCCCTACAATGAGCAGTTCTTC.

This clonotype was found a few times. This chain links TRBV29-1 with TRBJ1-5; tentative D call: TRBD1 (6 bases). With 5 bases removed from V and 2 bases from J, the gap between germline ends came to 13 bases. Germline-derived CDR1 and CDR2 are SQVTM and ANQGSEA. The CDR3 extends over 14 amino acids. The CDR3 sequence: CSVREQGGNQPQHF. The CDR3 DNA reads TGCAGCGTTAGAGAACAGGGAGGCAATCAGCCCCAGCATTTT.

This clonotype turned up a few times. DNA for the CDR3: TGTGCCAGCCGGGACAGGGGCGGTTACAATGAGCAGTTCTTC. This gives the protein CASRDRGGYNEQFF. This rearrangement joins TRBV6-5 to TRBJ2-1, with 10 bases identical to TRBD1. CDR1 is MNHEY and CDR2 is SVGAGI in the germline V gene. V dropped 8 bases and J dropped 4; count of bases not matched to a gene: 5. The CDR3 is 14 residues long.

This rearrangement joins TRBV7-2 to TRBJ2-7; weak D call: TRBD2 (5 bases). Trimming cost V 7 bases and J 2 bases, with 15 bases left between them. This CDR3 spans 14 amino acids. Germline CDR1 SGHTA, CDR2 FQGNSA. The CDR3 DNA reads as TGTGCCAGCACCCCCAGGACTCGAACCTACGAGCAGTACTTC. It codes for CASTPRTRTYEQYF.

This clonotype has more than one count but fewer than ten. The chain has TRBV12-3 or TRBV12-4 and TRBJ2-7, with D perhaps matching TRBD1 or TRBD2 (7 bases each). This CDR3 spans 15 amino acids. V was cut by 5 bases and J by 1 base, with 15 bases left in between. The CDR3 DNA follows: TGTGCCAGCAGTCCAGGGGGGGGCACATCCTACGAGCAGTACTTC. Residues: CASSPGGGTSYEQYF.

The rearrangement joins TRBV12-3 or TRBV12-4 to TRBJ2-2; TRBD1 matches 8 bases. Trimming cost V 7 bases and J 2 bases; bases outside gene matches: 3. This CDR3 is built from 14 residues. Here the CDR3 reads CASKDRGNTGELFF. CDR3 coding DNA: TGTGCCAGCAAAGACAGGGGAAACACCGGGGAGCTGTTTTTT.

The sample holds a few counts of this clonotype. The gene calls are TRBV6-1 and TRBJ2-1; TRBD1 aligns across 9 bases. Germline-derived CDR1 and CDR2 are MNHNS and SASEGT. This CDR3 contains 14 residues. Losses at the gene ends were 6 bases for V and 5 bases for J; bases not matched to a gene: 5. This chain's CDR3 is CASRYRGQNNEQFF. The DNA for the CDR3 is TGTGCCAGCAGGTACAGGGGGCAGAACAATGAGCAGTTCTTC.

This clonotype occurred a few times. The chain uses TRBV20-1 and TRBJ2-2; D possibly matches TRBD1 or TRBD2 (6 bases each). The CDR3 contains 15 residues. Trimming removed 5 bases from V and 6 bases from J, with 19 bases in between. CDR1 and CDR2 (germline): DFQATT, SNEGSKA (reference sequence). The CDR3 DNA is TGCAGTGCTCGCGAACGTGGGGGGCCGCCCGGGGAGCTGTTTTTT. Residues: CSARERGGPPGELFF.

The chain recombines TRBV25-1 with TRBJ1-4, with D tentatively TRBD1 (5 bases). Trimming left V 11 bases short and J 7 bases short, with 17 bases between. There are 13 residues in the CDR3. CDR1 and CDR2 from the germline V gene are MGHDK and SYGVNS. CDR3 residues: CARLGGETEKLFF. CDR3 DNA: TGTGCCCGCCTGGGGGGGGAGACTGAAAAACTGTTTTTT. Full variable domain (missing parts from reference TRBV25-1 and TRBJ1-4): EADIYQTPRYLVIGTGKKITLECSQTMGHDKMYWYQQDPGMELHLIHYSYGVNSTEKGDLSSESTVSRIRTEHFPLTLESARPSHTSQYLCARLGGETEKLFFGSGTQLSVL.

The CDR3 region is CASSQVGIRTDTQYF. CDR3 DNA sequence: TGCGCCAGCAGCCAAGTCGGGATCCGCACAGATACGCAGTATTTT. The rearrangement uses TRBV4-3 and TRBJ2-3; D might be TRBD2 (5 bases). The CDR3 sequence is 15 residues long. In germline, CDR1 is LGHNA, CDR2 YSLEER. The V end lost 1 base, the J end lost 1 base, and 9 bases lay between the germline ends.

The table lists this clonotype with a few counts. The chain is built from TRBV3-1 and TRBJ2-1; the match to TRBD1 covers 8 bases. CDR3 length equals 15 residues. V dropped 4 bases and J dropped 4; count of bases not matched to a gene: 6. Germline-derived CDR1 and CDR2 are LGHDT and YNNKEL (reference sequence). CDR3 nucleotide sequence: TGTGCCAGCAGCCTTACAGGGGGAGAGTACAATGAGCAGTTCTTC. It is translated as CASSLTGGEYNEQFF.

This clonotype was seen a handful of times. V usage is TRBV3-1 and J usage is TRBJ2-7; maybe TRBD2 (5 bases). Trimming left V 1 base short and J 6 bases short, with 13 bases between. The CDR3 is made up of 14 amino acids. The germline V gene encodes CDR1 LGHDT and CDR2 YNNKEL (reference sequence). The CDR3 region is CASSQGQRTGEQYF. CDR3 in DNA: TGTGCCAGCAGCCAAGGGCAGCGGACTGGCGAGCAGTACTTC.

The V call is TRBV12-3 or TRBV12-4, the J call TRBJ2-7, with 7 bases fitting TRBD2. This CDR3 contains 12 residues. V was clipped by 7 bases and J by 12 bases; unmatched bases: 12. CDR3 residues: CASTFTRLALYF. CDR3 sequence (DNA): TGTGCCAGCACCTTCACCCGACTAGCCTTGTACTTC.

This chain connects TRBV20-1 to TRBJ2-2; D may be TRBD2 (5 bases). Between the trimmed V and J ends, which lost 1 base and 0 bases, there was a span of 12 bases. CDR3 length: 16 amino acids. From germline, CDR1 is DFQATT and CDR2 SNEGSKA (reference sequence). CDR3 sequence reads: CSARVGDRSNTGELFF. CDR3 sequence (DNA): TGCAGTGCTAGAGTCGGGGATCGATCGAACACCGGGGAGCTGTTTTTT.

This clonotype showed up just a few times. The J gene is TRBJ1-1, the V gene TRBV5-4; TRBD1 matches 7 bases. The V segment lost 4 bases and the J segment 4 bases; nucleotides outside the gene matches: 7. The germline CDR1 and CDR2 sequences are SGHNT and YYREEE (reference sequence). The CDR3 has 14 residues. The CDR3, as DNA: TGTGCCAGCAGCAACTCCCGACAGGGCACTGAAGCTTTCTTT. Translation: CASSNSRQGTEAFF.

This clonotype was observed many times. The rearrangement uses TRBV5-1 and TRBJ1-5; D remains unclear. The CDR3 totals 15 residues. Trimming stripped 4 bases from V and 3 bases from J, with 14 bases between. CDR1 is SGHRS and CDR2 is YFSETQ in the germline V gene. CDR3 bases: TGCGCCAGCAGCCTAGACGACGGCTACAATCAGCCCCAGCATTTT. Translating it yields CASSLDDGYNQPQHF.

This chain joins TRBV5-6 and TRBJ1-2; the D gene is possibly TRBD1 (6 bases). CDR3 length: 15 amino acids. The germline V and J ends were trimmed by 0 bases and 5 bases, with 14 bases remaining between them. The germline V gene encodes CDR1 SGHDT and CDR2 YYEEEE. The CDR3 reads CASSLAAGVRYGYTF. CDR3 nucleotides: TGTGCCAGCAGCTTGGCCGCAGGGGTGAGATATGGCTACACCTTC.

This clonotype occurred a few times. The chain employs TRBV20-1 and TRBJ1-5, with D possibly TRBD1 on 6 matching bases. CDR3 size: 13 residues. V gave up 5 bases and J gave up 5 bases, with 13 bases separating them. Germline values: CDR1 DFQATT, CDR2 SNEGSKA (reference sequence). Written as DNA, the CDR3 is TGCAGTGCTCTTGGACAGACAGATCAGCCCCAGCATTTT. It is translated as CSALGQTDQPQHF.

In its sample, this clonotype was seen a few times. The V call is TRBV7-9, the J call TRBJ2-1; 10 bases agree with TRBD1. CDR1 is SEHNR, CDR2 FQNEAQ, per germline (reference sequence). This CDR3 is built from 16 residues. J lost 6 bases, V lost 5 bases, and 10 bases had no gene match. CDR3 DNA: TGTGCCAGCAGCATATTCCCGGGACAGGGGTTCAATGAGCAGTTCTTC. Its protein product is CASSIFPGQGFNEQFF.

This clonotype occurred a few times. The V gene is TRBV5-1, the J gene TRBJ2-6, with no clear D. Germline V gene sequence: CDR1 SGHRS, CDR2 YFSETQ. V lost 7 bases, J lost 2 bases, and 10 bases lay in between. CDR3 size: 14 residues. CDR3 coding DNA: TGCGCCAGCGAACCAAGACCTGGGGCCAACGTCCTGACTTTC. It translates to CASEPRPGANVLTF.

A few counts support this clonotype. This CDR3 reads CASSLSRGSGNEQFF. For the CDR3, the DNA is TGCGCCAGCAGCCTCAGTCGGGGCTCGGGTAATGAGCAGTTCTTC. The chain joins TRBV5-1 to TRBJ2-1; the D gene could be TRBD1 or TRBD2 (5 bases each). There are 15 residues in the CDR3. Trimming left V 4 bases short and J 7 bases short, with 18 bases between. Germline V CDR1 and CDR2: SGHRS, YFSETQ.

The rearrangement links TRBV25-1 to TRBJ1-6; 7 bases are shared with TRBD1. With 6 bases clipped from V and 6 bases from J, the junction kept 11 bases outside the gene matches. The CDR3 loop spans 16 amino acids. Germline-derived CDR1 and CDR2 are MGHDK and SYGVNS. DNA for the CDR3: TGTGCCAGCAGGGATTACAGGGGAGGTGGTAATTCACCCCTCCACTTT. Amino acids: CASRDYRGGGNSPLHF.

This rearrangement joins TRBV24-1 to TRBJ2-7; 9 bases agree with TRBD2. Germline V gene sequence: CDR1 KGHDR, CDR2 SFDVKD. V lost 4 bases and J lost 5; bases outside the gene matches: 5. The CDR3 contains 14 residues. DNA of the CDR3: TGTGCCACCAGTGACTCGGGACTAGCTAACGAGCAGTACTTC. This codes for CATSDSGLANEQYF.

The V gene is TRBV7-9, the J gene TRBJ2-2; D remains unclear. Trimming shortened V by 3 bases and J by 2 bases, and 16 bases separated the two germline ends. Looked up from germline, CDR1 is SEHNR and CDR2 is FQNEAQ (reference sequence). The CDR3 length is 17 residues. The CDR3 spells CASSLVKRPINTGELFF. In DNA form, the CDR3 reads TGTGCCAGCAGCTTGGTAAAGCGTCCAATAAACACCGGGGAGCTGTTTTTT.

CDR3 residues: CASSSRPGLAGWATNEQFF. CDR3 sequence (DNA): TGTGCCAGCAGCTCACGCCCGGGACTAGCGGGATGGGCTACCAATGAGCAGTTCTTC. This sequence joins TRBV7-9 and TRBJ2-1, with 13 positions matching TRBD2. The CDR3 contains 19 residues. CDR1 and CDR2 (germline): SEHNR, FQNEAQ (reference sequence). Germline trimming cut 4 bases from V and 6 bases from J; bases unmatched to any gene: 15.

This rearrangement joins TRBV29-1 to TRBJ2-3; TRBD1 might be the D (5 bases). The ends were cut back, 4 bases at V and 3 bases at J, with 8 bases in the middle. The germline CDR1 and CDR2 sequences are SQVTM and ANQGSEA. The CDR3 runs 12 residues. CDR3 nucleotide sequence: TGCAGCGTTGCCCAGGGTACAGATACGCAGTATTTT. Protein sequence: CSVAQGTDTQYF.

This clonotype has a single count. This rearrangement joins TRBV5-1 to TRBJ1-6, with D possibly TRBD1 on 5 matching bases. Germline V gene data show CDR1 as SGHRS and CDR2 as YFSETQ. Deletions cut 2 bases from V and 10 bases from J, with 13 bases between. This CDR3 is 14 amino acids long. CDR3 sequence: CASSLAGHVSPLHF. The CDR3 DNA follows: TGCGCCAGCAGCTTAGCAGGGCACGTATCACCCCTCCACTTT.